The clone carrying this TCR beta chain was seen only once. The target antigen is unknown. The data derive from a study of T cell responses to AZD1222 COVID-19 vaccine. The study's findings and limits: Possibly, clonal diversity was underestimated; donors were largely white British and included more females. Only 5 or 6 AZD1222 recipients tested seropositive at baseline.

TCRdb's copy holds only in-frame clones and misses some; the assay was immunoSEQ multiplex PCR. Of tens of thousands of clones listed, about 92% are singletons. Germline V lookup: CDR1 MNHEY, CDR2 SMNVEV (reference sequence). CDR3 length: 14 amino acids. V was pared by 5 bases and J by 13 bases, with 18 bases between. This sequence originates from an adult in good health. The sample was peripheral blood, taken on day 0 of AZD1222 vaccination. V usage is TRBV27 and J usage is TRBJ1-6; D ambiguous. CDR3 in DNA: TGTGCCAGCAGTGCCGCCGGGATCCAGGTTCCCCTCCACTTT. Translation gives CASSAAGIQVPLHF.